These 23 T cell receptor beta chains originate from one sample sequenced in a study of blood T cell repertoires in COVID-19. Only in-frame clones appear in the TCRdb table, and some are missing; sequencing was by immunoSEQ multiplex PCR. The data hold about 250,000 clones, with around 86% observed a single time. Material for sequencing was peripheral blood. These receptors were obtained from a woman between 40 and 55 years old who had recovered from COVID-19.

In its sample, this clone was seen a few times. This chain connects TRBV5-1 to TRBJ2-7; 7 nucleotides match TRBD1. CDR1 is SGHRS and CDR2 is YFSETQ in the germline V gene. The CDR3 length is 15 residues. J gave up 5 bases and V 0 bases, and 8 bases lay outside the gene matches. CDR3 region: CASSLVGTEGHEQYF. CDR3 nucleotides: TGCGCCAGCAGCTTGGTAGGGACAGAGGGCCACGAGCAGTACTTC.

The chain uses TRBV6-5 and TRBJ2-1; TRBD2 aligns across 11 bases. The junction had 8 bases not matched to a gene; V was cut back by 6 bases and J by 7 bases. The germline gives CDR1 MNHEY, CDR2 SVGAGI. The CDR3 has 15 residues. The CDR3 DNA is TGTGCCAGCAGGGCCGGGACTAGCGGAGCAAATGAGCAGTTCTTC. This gives the protein CASRAGTSGANEQFF.

The chain is built from TRBV2 and TRBJ2-1; possibly TRBD2 for D (5 bases). The CDR3 sequence is 14 residues long. Germline V lookup: CDR1 SNHLY, CDR2 FYNNEI. V gave up 3 bases and J gave up 5 bases, with 11 bases separating them. CDR3 sequence reads: CASSESSTDNEQFF. The CDR3 region has the DNA TGTGCCAGCAGTGAGTCTAGCACCGACAATGAGCAGTTCTTC.

The gene calls are TRBV4-2 and TRBJ2-5, with D perhaps matching TRBD2 (5 bases). The CDR3 sequence is 15 residues long. Trimming cost V 0 bases and J 1 base, with 9 bases left between them. CDR1 and CDR2 from the germline V gene are LGHNA and YNFKEQ. The CDR3 spells CASSQDTGIQETQYF. The CDR3 region has the DNA TGTGCCAGCAGCCAAGATACGGGGATCCAAGAGACCCAGTACTTC.

On this clone itself: Other DNA sequences in this sample translate to the same CDR3. The rearrangement links TRBV29-1 to TRBJ2-7, with 7 bases matching TRBD2. Germline CDR1 SQVTM, CDR2 ANQGSEA. This CDR3 region has 12 residues. Trimming removed 4 bases from V and 2 bases from J; junction bases left unmatched: 2. In nucleotides, the CDR3 is TGCAGCGTTGCTAGCGGAGCCTACGAGCAGTACTTC. It yields the protein CSVASGAYEQYF.

The chain recombines TRBV20-1 with TRBJ2-2, with TRBD2 matching over 10 bases. Trimming removed 6 bases from V and 0 bases from J; junction bases left unmatched: 4. Germline values: CDR1 DFQATT, CDR2 SNEGSKA (reference sequence). CDR3 length equals 15 residues. The CDR3 coding sequence is TGCAGTGCGAGTAGCGGGAGGACGAACACCGGGGAGCTGTTTTTT. It translates to CSASSGRTNTGELFF.

Turning to this clone: Other DNA sequences from this sample encode an identical CDR3 as well. The rearrangement joins TRBV21-1 to TRBJ2-5; the table gives TRBD1 as D, unverified against the DNA. TRBV21-1 is recorded as a pseudogene. This CDR3 has 13 residues. CDR3 DNA: TGTGCCAGCAGCTCAGGGACAGAAGAGACCCAGTACTTC. Translating it yields CASSSGTEETQYF.

This clone was detected only once. The gene calls are TRBV5-4 and TRBJ1-1; D is uncertain. This CDR3 has 13 residues. V was pared by 0 bases and J by 8 bases, with 11 bases between. Germline V gene sequence: CDR1 SGHNT, CDR2 YYREEE (reference sequence). CDR3 bases: TGTGCCAGCAGCTTGGGGTCGGAGGCCGAAGCTTTCTTT. It translates to CASSLGSEAEAFF.

This clone was detected only a few times. The J gene is TRBJ2-3, the V gene TRBV7-3; 11 bases are a match to TRBD2. CDR3 length: 15 amino acids. From germline, CDR1 is SGHTA and CDR2 FQGTGA. J gave up 6 bases and V 1 base, and 3 bases lay outside the gene matches. CDR3 residues: CASSLIAGGPDTQYF. The CDR3 coding sequence is TGTGCCAGCAGCTTAATAGCGGGAGGGCCGGATACGCAGTATTTT.

V and J are TRBV5-1 and TRBJ2-2, with 8 bases matching TRBD1. Germline-derived CDR1 and CDR2 are SGHRS and YFSETQ. The CDR3 runs 14 residues. Unmatched junction bases numbered 6, after V lost 7 bases and J lost 4 bases. CDR3 region: CASRGQVSTGELFF. CDR3 DNA sequence: TGCGCCAGCCGGGGACAGGTCAGCACCGGGGAGCTGTTTTTT.

V gene TRBV12-3 or TRBV12-4 combines with J gene TRBJ2-3; 8 bases are shared with TRBD2. The CDR3 totals 11 residues. The CDR3 region is CTSGSTDTQYF. For the CDR3, the DNA is TGTACTAGCGGCAGCACAGATACGCAGTATTTT.

J is TRBJ2-7 and V is TRBV7-9; 8 bases agree with TRBD1. The CDR3 consists of 14 residues. CDR1 SEHNR and CDR2 FQNEAQ come from the germline V gene (reference sequence). The V segment lost 1 base and the J segment 8 bases; nucleotides outside the gene matches: 7. In DNA, the CDR3 is TGTGCCAGCAGCTTAGGGACAGGGACGCTCCAGCAGTACTTC. Translating gives CASSLGTGTLQQYF.

The chain carries TRBV5-1 and TRBJ2-2, with 13 bases fitting TRBD2. In germline, CDR1 is SGHRS, CDR2 YFSETQ. The trim removed 3 bases at V and 7 bases at J, leaving 9 bases unmatched. The CDR3 runs to 17 residues. The chain's CDR3 is CASSWAQGLAGYGELFF. CDR3 coding DNA: TGCGCCAGCAGCTGGGCGCAGGGACTAGCGGGATACGGGGAGCTGTTTTTT. Full variable domain (remainder filled in from reference TRBV5-1 and TRBJ2-2): KAGVTQTPRYLIKTRGQQVTLSCSPISGHRSVSWYQQTPGQGLQFLFEYFSETQRNKGNFPGRFSGRQFSNSRSEMNVSTLELGDSALYLCASSWAQGLAGYGELFFGEGSRLTVL.

Here the CDR3 reads CASSLAGGGLAGYNEQFF. As DNA, the CDR3 is TGTGCCAGCAGCTTAGCGGGGGGTGGACTAGCGGGTTACAATGAGCAGTTCTTC. The chain recombines TRBV7-6 with TRBJ2-1, with 11 bases fitting TRBD2. The CDR3 has 18 residues. The germline gives CDR1 SGHVS, CDR2 FNYEAQ. J lost 4 bases, V lost 0 bases, and 8 bases had no gene match. Combining the CDR3 with reference TRBV7-6 and TRBJ2-1 gives the whole variable domain GAGVSQSPRYKVTKRGQDVALRCDPISGHVSLYWYRQALGQGPEFLTYFNYEAQQDKSGLPNDRFSAERPEGSISTLTIQRTEQRDSAMYRCASSLAGGGLAGYNEQFFGPGTRLTVL.

This clone was found once. The rearrangement links TRBV19 to TRBJ1-2, with 8 bases matching TRBD1. This CDR3 spans 16 amino acids. Germline V lookup: CDR1 LNHDA, CDR2 SQIVND (reference sequence). V trimming: 8 bases; J trimming: 5 bases; junction bases outside the gene matches: 16. Written as DNA, the CDR3 is TGTGCCAGTCTCCCAGGGGGCAGACGGGAAACTTATGGCTACACCTTC. It specifies CASLPGGRRETYGYTF.

V and J are TRBV11-3 and TRBJ2-7; 11 nucleotides agree with TRBD1. The germline gives CDR1 SGHNT, CDR2 YENEEA. Trimming at V came to 5 bases and at J to 4 bases, leaving 10 bases not matched to a gene. The CDR3 runs to 16 residues. CDR3 nucleotides: TGTGCCAGCAGCCCCACCTCCGGGACAGGGGGGTACGAGCAGTACTTC. Encoded protein: CASSPTSGTGGYEQYF.

The V call is TRBV2, the J call TRBJ2-5; a weak D match, TRBD1 (5 bases). This CDR3 is 13 amino acids long. Germline CDR1 is SNHLY and CDR2 is FYNNEI. Trimming pared 7 bases from V and 2 bases from J, leaving 11 bases between. The CDR3 sequence is CASKVRAQETQYF. In nucleotides, the CDR3 is TGTGCCAGCAAGGTCAGGGCACAAGAGACCCAGTACTTC.

The V call is TRBV5-1, the J call TRBJ1-1; perhaps TRBD1 as D (6 bases). In germline, CDR1 is SGHRS, CDR2 YFSETQ. Trimming cost V 0 bases and J 7 bases, with 13 bases left between them. This CDR3 comprises 14 residues. The DNA for the CDR3 is TGCGCCAGCAGCTTGGGGCAGGGGCGCCTTGAAGCTTTCTTT. This encodes CASSLGQGRLEAFF. The full variable domain, in which reference TRBV5-1 and TRBJ1-1 provide the parts outside the CDR3, is KAGVTQTPRYLIKTRGQQVTLSCSPISGHRSVSWYQQTPGQGLQFLFEYFSETQRNKGNFPGRFSGRQFSNSRSEMNVSTLELGDSALYLCASSLGQGRLEAFFGQGTRLTVV.

The chain employs TRBV5-5 and TRBJ1-2; weak D call: TRBD1 (6 bases). Germline lookup yields CDR1 SGHKS and CDR2 YYEKEE (reference sequence). The CDR3 runs to 14 residues. Trimming removed 0 bases from V and 9 bases from J, with 15 bases in between. CDR3 protein: CASSLEGQGTRYTF. The CDR3 nucleotides read TGTGCCAGCAGCTTGGAGGGTCAGGGGACGCGCTACACCTTC.

V gene TRBV5-1 combines with J gene TRBJ1-2; unclear D gene. CDR1 and CDR2 from the germline V gene are SGHRS and YFSETQ. This CDR3 comprises 15 residues. The V gene lost 4 bases and the J gene lost 7 bases, with 20 bases spanning the gap. CDR3 amino acids: CASSTGPGEGGGYTF. Written as DNA, the CDR3 is TGCGCCAGCAGCACCGGCCCCGGGGAGGGAGGTGGCTACACCTTC.

The J gene is TRBJ2-1, the V gene TRBV11-1; TRBD1 matches 10 bases. The CDR3 has 12 amino acids. In germline, CDR1 is SGHAT, CDR2 FQDESV (reference sequence). Losses at the gene ends were 5 bases for V and 13 bases for J; bases not matched to a gene: 5. This CDR3 reads CASSHGQGEQFF. CDR3 coding DNA: TGTGCCAGCAGCCATGGACAGGGGGAACAGTTCTTC.

This chain links TRBV24-1 with TRBJ2-5, with no clear D. This CDR3 is built from 13 residues. V was clipped by 5 bases and J by 5 bases, with 11 bases between them. CDR1 and CDR2 (germline): KGHDR, SFDVKD. CDR3 in amino acids: CATSVANEETQYF. The CDR3 nucleotides are TGTGCCACCAGTGTCGCCAACGAGGAGACCCAGTACTTC.

This clone was seen a single time. This chain joins TRBV21-1 and TRBJ2-7; TRBD2 was called by the table and not checked on the DNA. TRBV21-1 is a known pseudogene. The CDR3 covers 15 residues. Here the CDR3 reads CASSKVCLASNEQYF. The CDR3 DNA is TGTGCCAGCAGCAAAGTCTGCCTAGCTAGTAACGAGCAGTACTTC.